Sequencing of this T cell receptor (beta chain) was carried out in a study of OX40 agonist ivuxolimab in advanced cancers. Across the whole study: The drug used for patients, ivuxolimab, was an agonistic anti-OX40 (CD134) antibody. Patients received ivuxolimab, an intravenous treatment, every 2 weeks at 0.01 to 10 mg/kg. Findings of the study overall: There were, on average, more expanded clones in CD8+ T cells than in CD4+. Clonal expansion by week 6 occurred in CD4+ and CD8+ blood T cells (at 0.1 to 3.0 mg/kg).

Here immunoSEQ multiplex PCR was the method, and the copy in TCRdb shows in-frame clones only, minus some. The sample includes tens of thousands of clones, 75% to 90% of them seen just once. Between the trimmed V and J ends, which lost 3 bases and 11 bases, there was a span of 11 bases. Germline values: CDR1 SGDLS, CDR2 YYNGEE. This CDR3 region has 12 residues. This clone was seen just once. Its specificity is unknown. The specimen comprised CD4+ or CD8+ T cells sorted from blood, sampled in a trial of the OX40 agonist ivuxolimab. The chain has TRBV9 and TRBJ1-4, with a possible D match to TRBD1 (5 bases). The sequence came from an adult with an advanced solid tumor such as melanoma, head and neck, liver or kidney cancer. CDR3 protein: CASSALGEKLFF. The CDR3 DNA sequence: TGTGCCAGCAGCGCCCTGGGGGAGAAACTGTTTTTT.